Each of the 31 T cell receptor beta chains below was sequenced from the same sample in a study of blood T cell repertoires in COVID-19. This table comes from immunoSEQ multiplex PCR, and its TCRdb copy is limited to in-frame clones, with some not included. Of 110,000 or so clones detected, around 77% appear once; the ten largest clones hold 7.9%. Sequenced: peripheral blood. These receptors were taken from a human donor in a cohort sampled during active COVID-19.

This clone was detected only once. The genes are TRBV28 and TRBJ1-6; TRBD1 might be the D (5 bases). Per germline, CDR1 MDHEN and CDR2 SYDVKM. This CDR3 region has 15 residues. The V end lost 8 bases, the J end lost 6 bases, and 17 bases lay between the germline ends. CDR3: CASGLRLGGNSPLHF. CDR3 in DNA: TGTGCCAGCGGCTTAAGGTTGGGGGGTAATTCACCCCTCCACTTT.

The rearrangement links TRBV5-5 to TRBJ2-7, with 8 bases identical to TRBD2. Germline CDR1 is SGHKS and CDR2 is YYEKEE (reference sequence). This CDR3 spans 14 amino acids. V trimming: 6 bases; J trimming: 1 base; junction bases outside the gene matches: 6. CDR3 residues: CASNTGLGSYEQYF. The CDR3 coding sequence is TGTGCCAGCAACACGGGACTAGGGTCCTACGAGCAGTACTTC.

This clone was counted between two and nine times. The V and J genes are TRBV19 and TRBJ1-5; TRBD1 matches at 12 bases. The ends lost 11 bases at V and 6 bases at J; junction bases unmatched: 11. This CDR3 comprises 15 residues. In germline, CDR1 is LNHDA, CDR2 SQIVND (reference sequence). Written as DNA, the CDR3 is TGTGCCTGTACCCTGGGACAGGGGGCAAGTCAGCCCCAGCATTTT. Translating it yields CACTLGQGASQPQHF.

The gene calls are TRBV5-5 and TRBJ1-1, with no clear D. The CDR3 sequence is 16 residues long. CDR1 and CDR2 from the germline V gene are SGHKS and YYEKEE (reference sequence). The V and J ends lost 4 bases and 1 base respectively, with 17 bases between them. CDR3 bases: TGTGCCAGCAGCCCGAGAGCGGGGAGCCCGAACACTGAAGCTTTCTTT. As protein: CASSPRAGSPNTEAFF.

In this sample, this clone turned up a few times. Other DNA sequences in this sample translate to the same CDR3. J is TRBJ1-4 and V is TRBV5-1; TRBD1 aligns across 11 bases. The germline CDR1 and CDR2 sequences are SGHRS and YFSETQ. The CDR3 has 15 amino acids. With V trimmed by 0 bases and J by 7 bases, 2 bases remained unmatched. CDR3 region: CASSLAGTGGEKLFF. The CDR3 DNA follows: TGCGCCAGCAGCTTGGCCGGGACAGGGGGTGAAAAACTGTTTTTT.

V and J are TRBV6-2 or TRBV6-3 and TRBJ2-5; D is perhaps TRBD1 (5 bases). The CDR3 length is 15 residues. V lost 6 bases and J 1 base, leaving 15 bases between the germline ends. Germline V CDR1 and CDR2: MNHEY, SVGEGT. This chain's CDR3 is CASSLTPGFQETQYF. In DNA form, the CDR3 reads TGTGCCAGCAGCCTCACCCCAGGGTTCCAAGAGACCCAGTACTTC.

V and J are TRBV6-1 and TRBJ1-5; no clear D. This CDR3 comprises 17 residues. V was clipped by 3 bases and J by 3 bases, with 18 bases between them. Per germline, CDR1 MNHNS and CDR2 SASEGT. This CDR3 reads CASSDRVYPGANQPQHF. In DNA form, the CDR3 reads TGTGCCAGCAGTGATCGAGTATACCCGGGAGCCAATCAGCCCCAGCATTTT.

The chain joins TRBV27 to TRBJ2-7; D might be TRBD2 (7 bases). Deletions cut 3 bases from V and 2 bases from J, with 14 bases between. The CDR3 loop spans 15 amino acids. Germline CDR1 and CDR2: MNHEY and SMNVEV (reference sequence). CDR3 bases: TGTGCCAGCAGTTTTTCGGGGGGCCCCGCCTACGAGCAGTACTTC. Translating gives CASSFSGGPAYEQYF.

This chain joins TRBV27 and TRBJ2-7, with 9 positions matching TRBD2. The CDR3 runs 14 residues. With 7 bases clipped from V and 6 bases from J, the junction kept 10 bases outside the gene matches. From germline, CDR1 is MNHEY and CDR2 SMNVEV (reference sequence). DNA for the CDR3: TGTGCCAGCACACCCTGGGGGCGGGAGGGCGAGCAGTACTTC. Translation: CASTPWGREGEQYF.

The chain combines TRBV19 with TRBJ2-7; TRBD1 aligns across 7 bases. This CDR3 region has 14 residues. V lost 6 bases to trimming and J lost 1 base; unmatched junction nucleotides: 6. The germline V gene encodes CDR1 LNHDA and CDR2 SQIVND (reference sequence). The CDR3 coding sequence is TGTGCCAGTAGCCTGGGGACAGATTCCTACGAGCAGTACTTC. Protein product: CASSLGTDSYEQYF. Together with reference TRBV19 and TRBJ2-7, the CDR3 gives the full variable domain: DGGITQSPKYLFRKEGQNVTLSCEQNLNHDAMYWYRQDPGQGLRLIYYSQIVNDFQKGDIAEGYSVSREKKESFPLTVTSAQKNPTAFYLCASSLGTDSYEQYFGPGTRLTVT.

The count of this clone is one. The V and J genes are TRBV10-3 and TRBJ1-4; a possible D gene is TRBD1 (6 bases). CDR3 length equals 16 residues. Between the trimmed V and J ends, which lost 3 bases and 0 bases, there was a span of 11 bases. Germline CDR1 and CDR2: ENHRY and SYGVKD. The CDR3 loop is CAISDAGEATNEKLFF. In DNA form, the CDR3 reads TGTGCCATCAGTGATGCAGGGGAAGCAACTAATGAAAAACTGTTTTTT.

The chain combines TRBV3-1 (or the pseudogene TRBV3-2) with TRBJ1-1; D might be TRBD1 (5 bases). In germline, CDR1 is LGHDT, CDR2 YNNKEL (reference sequence). The V and J ends lost 3 bases and 0 bases respectively, with 11 bases between them. This CDR3 spans 15 amino acids. This CDR3 reads CASSHRQSMNTEAFF. The CDR3, as DNA: TGTGCCAGCAGCCATAGACAGTCCATGAACACTGAAGCTTTCTTT.

This clone was counted many times. The chain couples TRBV27 to TRBJ1-1; no clear D. This CDR3 has 15 amino acids. The V and J ends lost 7 bases and 1 base respectively, with 16 bases between them. The germline V gene has CDR1 MNHEY and CDR2 SMNVEV (reference sequence). CDR3 sequence reads: CASTLSGVGNTEAFF. The CDR3, as DNA: TGTGCCAGCACCCTAAGCGGGGTGGGGAACACTGAAGCTTTCTTT.

This clone has just a few counts. This chain connects TRBV19 to TRBJ2-3; maybe TRBD2 (6 bases). This CDR3 has 13 residues. The V end lost 2 bases, the J end lost 13 bases, and 16 bases lay between the germline ends. CDR1 LNHDA and CDR2 SQIVND come from the germline V gene (reference sequence). The CDR3 DNA is TGTGCCAGTAGTATAAGTAGGAGGGGAGTAGAGTATTTT. This codes for CASSISRRGVEYF.

V and J are TRBV9 and TRBJ2-3, with D maybe TRBD2 (6 bases). The CDR3 spans 14 residues. Germline-derived CDR1 and CDR2 are SGDLS and YYNGEE. V lost 2 bases and J 0 bases, leaving 7 bases between the germline ends. The CDR3 region has the DNA TGTGCCAGCAGCGTCGGAGGGAGCACAGATACGCAGTATTTT. Translation gives CASSVGGSTDTQYF.

V is TRBV23-1 and J is TRBJ2-7; TRBD2 matches at 11 bases. TRBV23-1 is filed as an ORF, its function uncertain. The CDR3 loop spans 15 amino acids. After removal of 2 bases from V and 3 bases from J, the junction contained 3 bases not matched to a gene. CDR3 protein: CASSQGGTSGYEQYF. CDR3 nucleotides: TGCGCCAGCAGTCAAGGTGGGACTAGCGGCTACGAGCAGTACTTC.

The chain employs TRBV2 and TRBJ2-7; D is perhaps TRBD1 (6 bases). Per the germline V gene, CDR1 is SNHLY and CDR2 is FYNNEI. The CDR3 loop spans 15 amino acids. V was pared by 4 bases and J by 4 bases, with 17 bases between. CDR3 in DNA: TGTGCCAGCAGTGGCATACCGGGACAAAATTACGAGCAGTACTTC. It encodes CASSGIPGQNYEQYF.

The rearrangement joins TRBV3-1 (or the pseudogene TRBV3-2) to TRBJ2-1; TRBD2 matches at 14 bases. J gave up 2 bases and V 3 bases, and 0 bases lay outside the gene matches. The CDR3 contains 16 residues. The V gene's germline CDR1 is LGHDT and CDR2 YNNKEL (reference sequence). The CDR3 nucleotides read TGTGCCAGCAGCCAGACTAGCGGGGGGGCCTACAATGAGCAGTTCTTC. This encodes CASSQTSGGAYNEQFF.

The chain carries TRBV7-9 and TRBJ2-7, with TRBD1 as a possible D gene (6 bases). Trimming removed 4 bases from V and 5 bases from J, with 15 bases in between. The CDR3 is made up of 14 amino acids. From germline, CDR1 is SEHNR and CDR2 FQNEAQ (reference sequence). DNA for the CDR3: TGTGCCAGCAGCTCCATAGGGGGAATGCACGAGCAGTACTTC. Its protein is CASSSIGGMHEQYF. Together with reference TRBV7-9 and TRBJ2-7, the CDR3 gives the full variable domain: DTGVSQNPRHKITKRGQNVTFRCDPISEHNRLYWYRQTLGQGPEFLTYFQNEAQLEKSRLLSDRFSAERPKGSFSTLEIQRTEQGDSAMYLCASSSIGGMHEQYFGPGTRLTVT.

This clone was counted between two and nine times. The chain couples TRBV6-5 to TRBJ1-2; 9 nucleotides line up with TRBD1. The CDR3 loop spans 14 amino acids. Germline V CDR1 and CDR2: MNHEY, SVGAGI. With 5 bases clipped from V and 7 bases from J, the junction kept 8 bases outside the gene matches. CDR3 sequence reads: CASSLGQGWGGYTF. CDR3 nucleotide sequence: TGTGCCAGCAGTCTAGGACAGGGGTGGGGTGGCTACACCTTC.

The V and J genes are TRBV6-5 and TRBJ1-4; D unclear. The CDR3 contains 15 residues. V was cut by 6 bases and J by 5 bases, with 16 bases left in between. In germline, CDR1 is MNHEY, CDR2 SVGAGI. For the CDR3, the DNA is TGTGCCAGCAGCCGCGGAAGCCTTCGAAATGAAAAACTGTTTTTT. It yields the protein CASSRGSLRNEKLFF.

This clone was seen more than once but under ten times. The chain carries TRBV6-1 and TRBJ2-7; TRBD2 might be the D (6 bases). Germline V gene sequence: CDR1 MNHNS, CDR2 SASEGT. V was cut by 3 bases and J by 1 base, with 10 bases left in between. This CDR3 comprises 14 residues. This CDR3 is CASSDRRVSYEQYF. The CDR3 bases are TGTGCCAGCAGTGATAGGAGGGTTTCCTACGAGCAGTACTTC.

V usage is TRBV25-1 and J usage is TRBJ2-1; D is ambiguous. Germline V gives CDR1 MGHDK, CDR2 SYGVNS. The V and J ends lost 7 bases and 0 bases respectively, with 7 bases between them. This CDR3 comprises 13 residues. The CDR3 loop reads CASTLSSYNEQFF. For the CDR3, the DNA is TGTGCCAGCACCCTGAGCTCCTACAATGAGCAGTTCTTC.

This clone was counted once. This chain links TRBV7-9 with TRBJ1-2; 8 bases match TRBD1. The ends lost 0 bases at V and 2 bases at J; junction bases unmatched: 5. This CDR3 spans 16 amino acids. CDR1 and CDR2 (germline): SEHNR, FQNEAQ (reference sequence). The CDR3 nucleotides are TGTGCCAGCAGCTTAGCGGGGACAGGTCAAAACTATGGCTACACCTTC. This encodes CASSLAGTGQNYGYTF.

The chain carries TRBV15 and TRBJ2-7, with TRBD1 identical over 12 bases. With 4 bases clipped from V and 7 bases from J, the junction kept 8 bases outside the gene matches. From germline, CDR1 is LNHNV and CDR2 YYDKDF (reference sequence). The CDR3 is made up of 15 amino acids. CDR3 sequence: CATSKRDRGLGEQYF. Here the CDR3 DNA reads TGTGCCACCAGCAAACGGGACAGGGGGCTGGGGGAGCAGTACTTC.

This clone was counted only a few times. The J gene is TRBJ2-1, the V gene TRBV4-1; no clear D. The germline V gene has CDR1 MGHRA and CDR2 YSYEKL. This CDR3 is built from 13 residues. V was trimmed by 1 base and J by 3 bases, leaving 4 bases between them. CDR3 region: CASSQGHYNEQFF. CDR3 DNA: TGCGCCAGCAGCCAAGGGCACTACAATGAGCAGTTCTTC.

The V call is TRBV10-3, the J call TRBJ1-6, with TRBD1 as a possible D gene (6 bases). The germline V and J ends were trimmed by 4 bases and 5 bases, with 15 bases remaining between them. The length of the CDR3 is 16 residues. In germline, CDR1 is ENHRY, CDR2 SYGVKD. The CDR3 bases are TGTGCCATCAGTGCCTCGGGGGGCGGCAATAATTCACCCCTCCACTTT. It translates to CAISASGGGNNSPLHF.

The rearrangement links TRBV6-1 to TRBJ2-7; 8 nucleotides agree with TRBD2. J lost 1 base, V lost 2 bases, and 1 base had no gene match. Germline lookup yields CDR1 MNHNS and CDR2 SASEGT. The CDR3 extends over 14 amino acids. The DNA for the CDR3 is TGTGCCAGCAGTGAAACTAGCGGATCCTACGAGCAGTACTTC. Encoded protein: CASSETSGSYEQYF.

This clone showed up just once. V gene TRBV6-1 combines with J gene TRBJ2-7, with a tentative D call TRBD2 (5 bases). Trimming took 1 base from V and 9 from J, leaving 19 bases between them. The CDR3 has 15 residues. Germline values: CDR1 MNHNS, CDR2 SASEGT. CDR3 in amino acids: CASSEDIAQSSGQYF. The CDR3 DNA sequence: TGTGCCAGCAGTGAAGATATAGCGCAGAGTTCCGGGCAGTACTTC.

The chain has TRBV4-2 and TRBJ2-7; possible D gene TRBD1, 6 bases. This CDR3 contains 15 residues. The V gene's germline CDR1 is LGHNA and CDR2 YNFKEQ. Trimming stripped 0 bases from V and 1 base from J, with 10 bases between. The CDR3: CASSQDSGVSYEQYF. Written as DNA, the CDR3 is TGTGCCAGCAGCCAAGACTCAGGGGTGTCCTACGAGCAGTACTTC.

This rearrangement joins TRBV7-9 to TRBJ2-2; D perhaps matches TRBD1 (6 bases). The length of the CDR3 is 15 residues. Germline CDR1 is SEHNR and CDR2 is FQNEAQ (reference sequence). V gave up 3 bases and J gave up 5 bases, with 13 bases separating them. The chain's CDR3 is CASSFRQGWTGELFF. The CDR3 DNA follows: TGTGCCAGCAGCTTCAGGCAGGGGTGGACCGGGGAGCTGTTTTTT.